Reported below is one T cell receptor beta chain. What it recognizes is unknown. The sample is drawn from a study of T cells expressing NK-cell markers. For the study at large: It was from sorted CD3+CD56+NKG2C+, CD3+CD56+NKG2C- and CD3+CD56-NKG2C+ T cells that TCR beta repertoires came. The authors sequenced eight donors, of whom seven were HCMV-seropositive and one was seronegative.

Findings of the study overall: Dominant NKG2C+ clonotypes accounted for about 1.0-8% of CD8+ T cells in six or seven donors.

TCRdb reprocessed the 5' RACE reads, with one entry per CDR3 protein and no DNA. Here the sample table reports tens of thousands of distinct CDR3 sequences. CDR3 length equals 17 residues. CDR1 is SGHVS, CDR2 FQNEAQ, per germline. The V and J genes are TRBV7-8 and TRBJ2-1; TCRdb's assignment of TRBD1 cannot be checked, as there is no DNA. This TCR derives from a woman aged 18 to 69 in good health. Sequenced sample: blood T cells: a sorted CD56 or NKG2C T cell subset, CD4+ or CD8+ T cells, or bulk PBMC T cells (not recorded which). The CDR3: CASSPRTEYSSYNEQFF.